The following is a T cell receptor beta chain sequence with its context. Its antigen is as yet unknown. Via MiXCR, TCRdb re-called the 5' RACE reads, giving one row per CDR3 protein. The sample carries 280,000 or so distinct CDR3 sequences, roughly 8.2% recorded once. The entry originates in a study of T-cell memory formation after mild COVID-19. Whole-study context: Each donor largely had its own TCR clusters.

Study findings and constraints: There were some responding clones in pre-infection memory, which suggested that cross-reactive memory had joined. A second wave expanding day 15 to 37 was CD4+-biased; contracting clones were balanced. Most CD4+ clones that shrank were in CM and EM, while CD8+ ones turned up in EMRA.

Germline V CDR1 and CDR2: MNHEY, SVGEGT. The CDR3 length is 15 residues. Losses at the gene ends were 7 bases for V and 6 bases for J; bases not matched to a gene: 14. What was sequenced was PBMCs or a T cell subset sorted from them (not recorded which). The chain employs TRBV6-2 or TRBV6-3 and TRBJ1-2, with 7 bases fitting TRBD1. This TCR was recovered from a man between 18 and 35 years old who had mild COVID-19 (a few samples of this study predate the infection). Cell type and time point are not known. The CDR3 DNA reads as TGTGCCAGCACCCCTAGGCCGACAGGGTTGGATGGCTACACCTTC. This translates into CASTPRPTGLDGYTF.